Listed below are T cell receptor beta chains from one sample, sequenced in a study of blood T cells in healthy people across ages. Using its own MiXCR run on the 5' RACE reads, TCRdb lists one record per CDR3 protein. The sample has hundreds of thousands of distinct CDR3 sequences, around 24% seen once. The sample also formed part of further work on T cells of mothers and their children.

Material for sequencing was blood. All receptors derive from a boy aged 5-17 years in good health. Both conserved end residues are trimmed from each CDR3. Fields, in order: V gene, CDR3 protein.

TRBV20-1,SALGRGEGETQY
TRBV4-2,ASSARGGSYEQY
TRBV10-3,AILPSAPGDTQY
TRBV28,ASSLPVSYEQY
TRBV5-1,ASSTKPGTDRYNSPLH
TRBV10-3,AIRRDGLAGYEQY
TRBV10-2,ASSEPGTGVNEQF
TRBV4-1,ASSLPGQGTRELF
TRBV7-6,ASSTRTGPTAISPLH
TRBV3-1,ASSQATALGGYT
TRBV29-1,SVEGTGADYGYT
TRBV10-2,ASRAQSGNTIY
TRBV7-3,ASSLTVSGANVLT
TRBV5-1,ASSQAGDRGTQY
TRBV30,AWSAKETQY
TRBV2,ASSEFSGKETQY